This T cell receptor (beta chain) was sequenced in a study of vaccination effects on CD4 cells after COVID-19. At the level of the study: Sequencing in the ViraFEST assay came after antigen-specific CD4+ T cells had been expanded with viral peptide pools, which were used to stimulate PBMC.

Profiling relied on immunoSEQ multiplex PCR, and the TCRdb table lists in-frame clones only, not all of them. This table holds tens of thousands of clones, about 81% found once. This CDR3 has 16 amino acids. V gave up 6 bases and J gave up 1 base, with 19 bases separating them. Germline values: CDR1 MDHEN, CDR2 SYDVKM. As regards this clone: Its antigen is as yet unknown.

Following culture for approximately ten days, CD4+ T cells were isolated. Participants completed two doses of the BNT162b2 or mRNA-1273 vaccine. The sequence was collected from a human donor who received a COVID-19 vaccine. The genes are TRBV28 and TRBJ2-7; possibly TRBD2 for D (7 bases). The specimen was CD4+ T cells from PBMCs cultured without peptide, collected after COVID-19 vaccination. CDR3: CASRRGGVWASYEQYF. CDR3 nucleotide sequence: TGTGCCAGCAGGAGGGGGGGGGTGTGGGCTTCCTACGAGCAGTACTTC. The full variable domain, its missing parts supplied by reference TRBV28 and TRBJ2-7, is DVKVTQSSRYLVKRTGEKVFLECVQDMDHENMFWYRQDPGLGLRLIYFSYDVKMKEKGDIPEGYSVSREKKERFSLILESASTNQTSMYLCASRRGGVWASYEQYFGPGTRLTVT.